The source of this TCR beta chain is a study of shared clonotypes between healthy human individuals. Sequencing was performed with immunoSEQ multiplex PCR; in TCRdb, only in-frame clones are kept and a portion is missing. The sample shows more than 2 million clones, 90% to 95% of them seen only once. CDR3 size: 16 residues. With 6 bases removed from V and 2 bases from J, the gap between germline ends came to 20 bases. CDR1 and CDR2 from the germline V gene are SGDLS and YYNGEE. The chain employs TRBV9 and TRBJ1-1; TRBD1 might be the D (5 bases). The origin of this receptor is a man between 18 and 29 years old in good health. Sequenced: naive CD4+ T cells sorted from blood. Subset specified: CD45RA+ positively selected. CDR3: CASTPTPGTNNTEAFF. DNA of the CDR3: TGTGCCAGCACCCCTACCCCCGGGACGAACAACACTGAAGCTTTCTTT.